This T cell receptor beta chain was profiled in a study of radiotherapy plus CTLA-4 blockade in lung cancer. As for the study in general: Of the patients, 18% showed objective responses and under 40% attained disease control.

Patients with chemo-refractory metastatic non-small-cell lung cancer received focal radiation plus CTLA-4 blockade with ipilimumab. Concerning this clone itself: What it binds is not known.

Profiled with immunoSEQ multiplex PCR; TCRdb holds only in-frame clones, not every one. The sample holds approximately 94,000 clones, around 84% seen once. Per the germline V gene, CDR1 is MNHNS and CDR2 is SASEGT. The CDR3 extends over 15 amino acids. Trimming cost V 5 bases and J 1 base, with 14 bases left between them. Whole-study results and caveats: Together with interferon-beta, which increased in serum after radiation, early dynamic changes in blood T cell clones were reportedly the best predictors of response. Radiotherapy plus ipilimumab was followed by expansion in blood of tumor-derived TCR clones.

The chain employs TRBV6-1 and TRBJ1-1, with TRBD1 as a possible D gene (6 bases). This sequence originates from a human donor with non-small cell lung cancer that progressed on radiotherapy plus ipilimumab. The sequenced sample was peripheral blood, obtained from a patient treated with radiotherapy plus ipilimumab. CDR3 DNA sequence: TGTGCCAGCAGTACCAACAGGGTCGGGAACACTGAAGCTTTCTTT. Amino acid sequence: CASSTNRVGNTEAFF.